This T cell receptor (beta chain) was found in a study of Ad26.COV2.S vaccination and SARS-CoV-2 variants. Treatment denoted: some 19 received Ad26.COV2.S at low or high dose, single or two shots; 5 received placebo; per-sample allocation not given. Samples came from day 63 after the first vaccine or placebo injection. Only in-frame clones appear in the TCRdb table, and some are missing; sequencing was by immunoSEQ multiplex PCR. The table has approximately 400,000 clones, 83% seen once. This receptor was taken from a person between 18 and 59 years old who received the Ad26.COV2.S COVID-19 vaccine or a placebo. The sample was peripheral blood, taken in a trial of Ad26.COV2.S vaccine versus placebo.

The CDR3 region has the DNA TGCGCCAGCAGCCAAGACCTCCACTCTGGAAACACCATATATTTT. Translation gives CASSQDLHSGNTIYF. The chain employs TRBV4-3 and TRBJ1-3; D not resolved. The V and J ends lost 0 bases and 0 bases respectively, with 6 bases between them. The CDR3 runs 15 residues. CDR1 LGHNA and CDR2 YSLEER come from the germline V gene.